Listed here are 27 T cell receptor beta chains from one sample, sequenced in a study of STAT3 mutations in large granular lymphocyte leukemia. Study outcomes and limitations: At least one immunodominant TCR beta clonotype appeared in every T-cell large granular lymphocyte leukemia patient.

Using immunoSEQ multiplex PCR, the repertoire was profiled, and TCRdb retains in-frame clones only, with some absent. The sample yields 2,000 or so clones, 57% seen once. These TCRs are of unknown antigen specificity. Sequences were obtained from peripheral blood mononuclear cells. Every receptor here comes from a man in his 60s with T-cell large granular lymphocyte leukemia. Some clones in this sample may be carry-over from other donors' samples.

The V gene is TRBV23-1, the J gene TRBJ1-2, with no clear D. TRBV23-1 falls under the ORF class, with uncertain function. The length of the CDR3 is 10 residues. The DNA for the CDR3 is TGCGCTATAAGGAGACGGGGCTACACCTTC. Its translation: CAIRRRGYTF.

The chain recombines TRBV18 with TRBJ2-7, with 8 bases lining up with TRBD1. CDR3 length equals 13 residues. Looked up from germline, CDR1 is KGHSH and CDR2 is LQKENI. The V segment lost 5 bases and the J segment 6 bases; nucleotides outside the gene matches: 6. The CDR3, as DNA: TGTGCCAGCTCATTACGGCAGGGGGCCGAGCAGTACTTC. Amino acid sequence: CASSLRQGAEQYF. Together with reference TRBV18 and TRBJ2-7, the CDR3 gives the full variable domain: NAGVMQNPRHLVRRRGQEARLRCSPMKGHSHVYWYRQLPEEGLKFMVYLQKENIIDESGMPKERFSAEFPKEGPSILRIQQVVRGDSAAYFCASSLRQGAEQYFGPGTRLTVT.

J is TRBJ1-6 and V is TRBV30; D remains ambiguous. Trimming took 1 base from V and 13 from J, leaving 8 bases between them. The CDR3 has 11 residues. Germline loops: CDR1 GTSNPN, CDR2 SVGIG (reference sequence). CDR3 coding DNA: TGTGCCTGGAGTGCACCCTTCCCCCTCCACTTT. Protein: CAWSAPFPLHF. The whole variable domain, remainder taken from reference TRBV30 and TRBJ1-6, is SQTIHQWPATLVQPVGSPLSLECTVEGTSNPNLYWYRQAAGRGLQLLFYSVGIGQISSEVPQNLSASRPQDRQFILSSKKLLLSDSGFYLCAWSAPFPLHFGNGTRLTVT.

This rearrangement joins TRBV5-1 to TRBJ1-6; possibly TRBD1 for D (5 bases). CDR1 SGHRS and CDR2 YFSETQ come from the germline V gene. The CDR3 runs to 15 residues. Trimming left V 1 base short and J 6 bases short, with 11 bases between. CDR3 DNA: TGCGCCAGCAGCTTGTCGGGACCCATTAATTCACCCCTCCACTTT. It encodes CASSLSGPINSPLHF.

The V and J genes are TRBV29-1 and TRBJ2-7; TRBD1 matches 7 bases. Germline loops: CDR1 SQVTM, CDR2 ANQGSEA. V dropped 4 bases and J dropped 6; count of bases not matched to a gene: 9. The CDR3 has 13 amino acids. As DNA, the CDR3 is TGCAGCGTTGGGGGACAGCCGATGGGCGAGCAGTACTTC. Residues: CSVGGQPMGEQYF.

This chain uses TRBV7-9 with TRBJ1-2, with D possibly being TRBD1 (5 bases). The CDR3 contains 16 residues. Germline CDR1 is SEHNR and CDR2 is FQNEAQ (reference sequence). V dropped 5 bases and J dropped 6 bases, with 22 bases sitting between them. The CDR3 region is CASSAAVGGAGNGYTF. CDR3 bases: TGTGCCAGCAGCGCCGCCGTGGGAGGGGCGGGAAATGGCTACACCTTC.

The V and J genes are TRBV19 and TRBJ2-3, with TRBD1 identical over 10 bases. The CDR3 contains 13 residues. V trimming: 4 bases; J trimming: 8 bases; junction bases outside the gene matches: 3. Germline V gives CDR1 LNHDA, CDR2 SQIVND (reference sequence). The CDR3 is CASSTGTGATQYF. CDR3 in DNA: TGTGCCAGTAGTACCGGGACAGGGGCTACGCAGTATTTT.

The rearrangement joins TRBV5-1 to TRBJ2-5, with no clear D. Germline CDR1 and CDR2: SGHRS and YFSETQ. The CDR3 is made up of 13 amino acids. With 2 bases removed from V and 5 bases from J, the gap between germline ends came to 10 bases. The CDR3 sequence: CASSLQRYETQYF. CDR3 coding DNA: TGCGCCAGCAGCTTACAGAGATATGAGACCCAGTACTTC.

In this sample, this clone turned up once. The chain employs TRBV29-1 and TRBJ2-5; either TRBD1 or TRBD2 may supply D (5 bases each). Germline assignment: CDR1 SQVTM and CDR2 ANQGSEA. This CDR3 is built from 12 residues. V was clipped by 0 bases and J by 6 bases, with 8 bases between them. The CDR3 region is CSVEDGGKTQYF. The CDR3 DNA reads TGCAGCGTTGAAGATGGGGGAAAGACCCAGTACTTC.

This clone has a handful of counts. The V and J genes are TRBV5-6 and TRBJ1-5; no reliable D call. V lost 1 base, J lost 4 bases, and 6 bases lay in between. CDR1 and CDR2 from the germline V gene are SGHDT and YYEEEE. The CDR3 contains 13 residues. In DNA, the CDR3 is TGTGCCAGCAGCTTGACCAGTAATCAGCCCCAGCATTTT. Its translation: CASSLTSNQPQHF. The variable domain in full, completed from reference TRBV5-6 and TRBJ1-5, reads DAGVTQSPTHLIKTRGQQVTLRCSPKSGHDTVSWYQQALGQGPQFIFQYYEEEERQRGNFPDRFSGHQFPNYSSELNVNALLLGDSALYLCASSLTSNQPQHFGDGTRLSIL.

This clone is labeled medium-sized. The CDR3 DNA sequence: TGTGCCATCAGTGATTACGGGGGGGCCGGGTACGAGCAGTACTTC. It codes for CAISDYGGAGYEQYF. The J gene is TRBJ2-7, the V gene TRBV10-3; 8 positions agree with TRBD2. The CDR3 contains 15 residues. Germline assignment: CDR1 ENHRY and CDR2 SYGVKD. V lost 3 bases and J lost 4; bases outside the gene matches: 8.

This sequence joins TRBV6-6 and TRBJ1-5; D is unresolved. Trimming shortened V by 2 bases and J by 4 bases, and 12 bases separated the two germline ends. This CDR3 contains 15 residues. CDR1 and CDR2 (germline): MNHNY, SVGAGI (reference sequence). The CDR3 here is CASSYPISANQPQHF. CDR3 nucleotide sequence: TGTGCCAGCAGTTACCCGATCTCCGCGAATCAGCCCCAGCATTTT.

This chain links TRBV5-1 with TRBJ1-1, with D tentatively TRBD1 (6 bases). CDR1 is SGHRS and CDR2 is YFSETQ in the germline V gene. With 0 bases removed from V and 11 bases from J, the gap between germline ends came to 23 bases. This CDR3 region has 16 residues. This chain's CDR3 is CASSLAQGTPGAAAFF. CDR3 coding DNA: TGCGCCAGCAGCTTGGCCCAGGGGACGCCGGGAGCGGCGGCTTTCTTT.

The chain employs TRBV29-1 and TRBJ1-5, with 7 bases that match TRBD1. CDR1 SQVTM and CDR2 ANQGSEA come from the germline V gene. The trim removed 5 bases at V and 5 bases at J, leaving 3 bases unmatched. There are 12 residues in the CDR3. The CDR3 DNA reads as TGCAGCGTTTCAACAGGGGATCAGCCCCAGCATTTT. It is translated as CSVSTGDQPQHF.

The rearrangement links TRBV7-9 to TRBJ1-1, with a tentative D call TRBD1 (6 bases). Germline V gene sequence: CDR1 SEHNR, CDR2 FQNEAQ (reference sequence). V dropped 5 bases and J dropped 2 bases, with 12 bases sitting between them. The CDR3 runs 14 residues. Here the CDR3 reads CASSLRTENTEAFF. CDR3 nucleotides: TGTGCCAGCAGCCTGAGGACAGAAAACACTGAAGCTTTCTTT.

By sample fraction, this clone is medium-sized. The chain couples TRBV9 to TRBJ2-3; TRBD2 matches at 11 bases. The CDR3 has 17 amino acids. Germline CDR1 SGDLS, CDR2 YYNGEE. Losses at the gene ends were 0 bases for V and 4 bases for J; bases not matched to a gene: 7. DNA of the CDR3: TGTGCCAGCAGCGTAGCGGAGCTAGCGGGGGGAGCAGATACGCAGTATTTT. Amino acids: CASSVAELAGGADTQYF.

V and J are TRBV5-1 and TRBJ2-7, with D possibly TRBD1 on 6 matching bases. V was clipped by 0 bases and J by 2 bases, with 6 bases between them. The CDR3 spans 13 residues. Germline V gene sequence: CDR1 SGHRS, CDR2 YFSETQ. CDR3 DNA sequence: TGCGCCAGCAGCTTGGACAGGGCCTACGAGCAGTACTTC. Amino acids: CASSLDRAYEQYF.

The table lists this clone with a count of one. The CDR3 DNA reads TGTGCCAGCAGTTACGGGGATACGCAGTATTTT. The encoded protein is CASSYGDTQYF. This chain connects TRBV6-6 to TRBJ2-3; D ambiguous. The CDR3 loop spans 11 amino acids. V lost 2 bases, J lost 6 bases, and 3 bases lay in between. Germline CDR1 MNHNY, CDR2 SVGAGI (reference sequence).

In its sample, this clone was seen a few times. The chain has TRBV7-9 and TRBJ1-5; possible D gene TRBD1, 5 bases. The germline V gene has CDR1 SEHNR and CDR2 FQNEAQ (reference sequence). Trimming removed 4 bases at V and 7 bases at J, with 8 bases between. The CDR3 is 12 amino acids. The CDR3 loop is CASSYEGQPQHF. The CDR3 DNA follows: TGTGCCAGCAGCTACGAGGGGCAGCCCCAGCATTTT. The full variable domain, rest sourced from reference TRBV7-9 and TRBJ1-5, is DTGVSQNPRHKITKRGQNVTFRCDPISEHNRLYWYRQTLGQGPEFLTYFQNEAQLEKSRLLSDRFSAERPKGSFSTLEIQRTEQGDSAMYLCASSYEGQPQHFGDGTRLSIL.

This clone was detected only a few times. This chain uses TRBV29-1 with TRBJ1-5; D gene ambiguous. Germline assignment: CDR1 SQVTM and CDR2 ANQGSEA. The ends were cut back, 4 bases at V and 2 bases at J, with 6 bases in the middle. The CDR3 length is 12 residues. The CDR3 bases are TGCAGCGTTGCGTCAGGCAATCAGCCCCAGCATTTT. Translated, it gives CSVASGNQPQHF.

The rearrangement joins TRBV5-6 to TRBJ1-2; no definite D call. Germline V gene sequence: CDR1 SGHDT, CDR2 YYEEEE. The CDR3 contains 12 residues. Trimming removed 4 bases from V and 3 bases from J, with 7 bases in between. DNA of the CDR3: TGTGCCAGCAGCACCGGGTACTATGGCTACACCTTC. Translation: CASSTGYYGYTF.

The chain joins TRBV18 to TRBJ2-3; D is unresolved. Trimming pared 2 bases from V and 3 bases from J, leaving 0 bases between. The CDR3 runs 11 residues. The V gene's germline CDR1 is KGHSH and CDR2 LQKENI. CDR3 nucleotide sequence: TGTGCCAGCTCACCAACAGATACGCAGTATTTT. This translates into CASSPTDTQYF.

J is TRBJ2-3 and V is TRBV7-3; TRBD1 is a possible D gene (5 bases). Deletions cut 5 bases from V and 8 bases from J, with 17 bases between. This CDR3 contains 14 residues. CDR1 and CDR2 (germline): SGHTA, FQGTGA. The CDR3 loop reads CASSPTQGRGTQYF. The DNA of the CDR3 is TGTGCCAGCAGCCCAACTCAGGGCCGAGGTACGCAGTATTTT.

CDR3: CASSLSEGGGADTEAFF. CDR3 nucleotides: TGTGCCAGCAGCTTATCAGAGGGTGGGGGGGCGGACACTGAAGCTTTCTTT. J is TRBJ1-1 and V is TRBV7-9; a possible D gene is TRBD1 (6 bases). Trimming left V 2 bases short and J 3 bases short, with 19 bases between. The CDR3 totals 17 residues. CDR1 and CDR2 from the germline V gene are SEHNR and FQNEAQ (reference sequence). The variable domain in full, with the rest retrieved from reference TRBV7-9 and TRBJ1-1, is DTGVSQNPRHKITKRGQNVTFRCDPISEHNRLYWYRQTLGQGPEFLTYFQNEAQLEKSRLLSDRFSAERPKGSFSTLEIQRTEQGDSAMYLCASSLSEGGGADTEAFFGQGTRLTVV.

This chain links TRBV30 with TRBJ1-1; D is ambiguous. In germline, CDR1 is GTSNPN, CDR2 SVGIG (reference sequence). V dropped 3 bases and J dropped 3 bases, with 11 bases sitting between them. The CDR3 totals 13 residues. The CDR3 sequence: CAWSRTSYTEAFF. CDR3 coding DNA: TGTGCCTGGAGCAGGACCTCTTACACTGAAGCTTTCTTT.

This chain uses TRBV4-1 with TRBJ2-7, with 9 bases lining up with TRBD1. The trim removed 5 bases at V and 3 bases at J, leaving 8 bases unmatched. The CDR3 spans 15 residues. Germline CDR1 and CDR2: MGHRA and YSYEKL. In nucleotides, the CDR3 is TGCGCCAGCAGCGCGGGACAGGGAGAGGGCTACGAGCAGTACTTC. It specifies CASSAGQGEGYEQYF.

The gene calls are TRBV18 and TRBJ2-1; 9 positions match TRBD2. Germline V gene lookup returns CDR1 KGHSH and CDR2 LQKENI. The CDR3 sequence is 15 residues long. After removal of 4 bases from V and 4 bases from J, the junction contained 5 bases not matched to a gene. The CDR3 here is CASSQLAGTYNEQFF. Here the CDR3 DNA reads TGTGCCAGCTCACAGCTAGCGGGAACTTACAATGAGCAGTTCTTC.